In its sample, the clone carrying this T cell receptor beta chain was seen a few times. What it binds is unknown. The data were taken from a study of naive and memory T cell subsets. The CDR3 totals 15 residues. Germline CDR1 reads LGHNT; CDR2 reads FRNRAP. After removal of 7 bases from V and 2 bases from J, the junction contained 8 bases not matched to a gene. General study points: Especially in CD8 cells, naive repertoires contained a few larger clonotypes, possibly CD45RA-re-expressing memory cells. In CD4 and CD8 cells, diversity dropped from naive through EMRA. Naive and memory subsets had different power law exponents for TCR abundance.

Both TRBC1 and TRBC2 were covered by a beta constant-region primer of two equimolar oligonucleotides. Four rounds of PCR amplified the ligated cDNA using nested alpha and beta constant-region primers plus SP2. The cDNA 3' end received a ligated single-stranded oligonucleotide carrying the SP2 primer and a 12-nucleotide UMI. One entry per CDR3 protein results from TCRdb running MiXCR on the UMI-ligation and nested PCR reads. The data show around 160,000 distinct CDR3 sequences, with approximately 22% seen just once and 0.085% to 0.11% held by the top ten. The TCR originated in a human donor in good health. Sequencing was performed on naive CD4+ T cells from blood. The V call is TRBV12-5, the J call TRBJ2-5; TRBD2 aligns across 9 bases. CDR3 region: CASAAGLAFQETQYF. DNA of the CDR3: TGTGCTAGTGCCGCAGGACTAGCGTTTCAAGAGACCCAGTACTTC.